A single sample gave rise to the 28 T cell receptor beta chains below, sequenced in a study of control samples from healthy donors and cancer patients. Produced via immunoSEQ multiplex PCR; TCRdb's table is partial and in-frame only. The sample records 170,000 or so clones, around 87% being singletons. The specimen was blood. Receptors originate from a woman in her forties or fifties in good health.

The chain has TRBV7-9 and TRBJ2-7, with TRBD2 matching 8 bases. Germline CDR1 reads SEHNR; CDR2 reads FQNEAQ (reference sequence). The CDR3 runs to 15 residues. J lost 1 base, V lost 4 bases, and 6 bases had no gene match. The CDR3 coding sequence is TGTGCCAGCAGCTCATTTAGCGGGGCGTCCTACGAGCAGTACTTC. Encoded protein: CASSSFSGASYEQYF.

V usage is TRBV27 and J usage is TRBJ2-2; no reliable D call. Germline loops: CDR1 MNHEY, CDR2 SMNVEV (reference sequence). Trimming stripped 0 bases from V and 6 bases from J, with 5 bases between. CDR3 length equals 13 residues. In DNA, the CDR3 is TGTGCCAGCAGTTTATCACTCCCCGGGGAGCTGTTTTTT. This sequence encodes CASSLSLPGELFF.

The genes are TRBV7-6 and TRBJ1-2; 7 bases are a match to TRBD1. This CDR3 has 15 residues. The germline V gene has CDR1 SGHVS and CDR2 FNYEAQ. V shed 3 bases and J 0 bases; nucleotides not matched to a gene: 4. CDR3 in amino acids: CASSLGTAANYGYTF. DNA for the CDR3: TGTGCCAGCAGCTTGGGGACAGCAGCTAACTATGGCTACACCTTC.

The gene calls are TRBV4-3 and TRBJ2-2; perhaps TRBD1 as D (5 bases). Germline V lookup: CDR1 LGHNA, CDR2 YSLEER. V gave up 1 base and J gave up 4 bases, with 10 bases separating them. The CDR3 totals 15 residues. Here the CDR3 reads CASSQAWQGTGELFF. In nucleotides, the CDR3 is TGCGCCAGCAGCCAAGCTTGGCAGGGCACCGGGGAGCTGTTTTTT.

The chain joins TRBV4-3 to TRBJ1-1, with D perhaps matching TRBD1 (5 bases). The V and J ends lost 0 bases and 3 bases respectively, with 8 bases between them. The CDR3 contains 14 residues. Per germline, CDR1 LGHNA and CDR2 YSLEER. The DNA for the CDR3 is TGCGCCAGCAGCCAAGATCCGGGGGACACTGAAGCTTTCTTT. This gives the protein CASSQDPGDTEAFF.

V usage is TRBV6-1 and J usage is TRBJ1-5; D call uncertain. V was cut by 1 base and J by 6 bases, with 10 bases left in between. CDR3 length: 14 amino acids. Germline V gene data show CDR1 as MNHNS and CDR2 as SASEGT. The CDR3 DNA follows: TGTGCCAGCAGTGAAGGTTTGGGCCCTCAGCCCCAGCATTTT. Protein: CASSEGLGPQPQHF.

This chain uses TRBV3-1 (or the pseudogene TRBV3-2) with TRBJ1-1; 8 bases fit TRBD1. The CDR3 totals 13 residues. The ends lost 5 bases at V and 11 bases at J; junction bases unmatched: 10. Germline CDR1 and CDR2: LGHDT and YNNKEL (reference sequence). CDR3 nucleotide sequence: TGTGCCAGCAGCTACTCAGCAGGGGGCGACGCTTTCTTT. It codes for CASSYSAGGDAFF.

The CDR3 is CASSDYGTGEFNEQFF. The CDR3 DNA reads as TGCGCCAGCAGTGATTATGGGACAGGGGAGTTCAATGAGCAGTTCTTC. J is TRBJ2-1 and V is TRBV10-2; TRBD1 aligns across 10 bases. From germline, CDR1 is WSHSY and CDR2 SAAADI. V gave up 3 bases and J gave up 6 bases; unmatched junction bases: 8. The length of the CDR3 is 16 residues.

V gene TRBV3-1 (or the pseudogene TRBV3-2) combines with J gene TRBJ1-5; TRBD1 might be the D (5 bases). V lost 1 base and J lost 7, with 11 bases in between. CDR3 length equals 14 residues. Germline lookup yields CDR1 LGHDT and CDR2 YNNKEL (reference sequence). The chain's CDR3 is CASSQGGAGQPQHF. As DNA, the CDR3 is TGTGCCAGCAGCCAAGGCGGGGCTGGACAGCCCCAGCATTTT.

Notes on this clone: Other DNA variants within this sample encode the same CDR3. The rearrangement links TRBV11-3 to TRBJ2-1, with D perhaps matching TRBD1 (6 bases). This CDR3 has 15 residues. Germline V gene sequence: CDR1 SGHNT, CDR2 YENEEA. The V end lost 6 bases, the J end lost 0 bases, and 12 bases lay between the germline ends. In DNA, the CDR3 is TGTGCCAGCAGTCTTGGGGGCAGCTCCTACAATGAGCAGTTCTTC. Translating gives CASSLGGSSYNEQFF. The full variable domain, in which reference TRBV11-3 and TRBJ2-1 provide the parts outside the CDR3, is EAGVVQSPRYKIIEKKQPVAFWCNPISGHNTLYWYLQNLGQGPELLIRYENEEAVDDSQLPKDRFSAERLKGVDSTLKIQPAELGDSAVYLCASSLGGSSYNEQFFGPGTRLTVL.

Regarding this clone: Additional DNA sequences in this sample encode the identical CDR3. The genes are TRBV5-1 and TRBJ2-3, with unresolved D. The CDR3 is 13 amino acids. CDR1 and CDR2 from the germline V gene are SGHRS and YFSETQ. V dropped 2 bases and J dropped 2 bases, with 6 bases sitting between them. CDR3 sequence: CASSLQFTDTQYF. The CDR3 DNA reads as TGCGCCAGCAGCTTACAATTCACAGATACGCAGTATTTT.

This chain links TRBV12-5 with TRBJ1-1, with D tentatively TRBD1 (5 bases). The CDR3 length is 14 residues. Trimming stripped 6 bases from V and 8 bases from J, with 19 bases between. Germline loops: CDR1 LGHNT, CDR2 FRNRAP. CDR3: CASGRGVDASEAFF. The DNA for the CDR3 is TGTGCTAGTGGCCGGGGGGTGGACGCCTCGGAAGCTTTCTTT.

The table lists this clone with a count of one. The V gene is TRBV30, the J gene TRBJ2-7; D may be TRBD1 or TRBD2 (5 bases each). The V and J ends lost 3 bases and 1 base respectively, with 10 bases between them. CDR3 length equals 13 residues. Germline V gene data show CDR1 as GTSNPN and CDR2 as SVGIG (reference sequence). The CDR3 here is CAWRAGSSYEQYF. CDR3 in DNA: TGTGCCTGGAGGGCAGGGAGTTCCTACGAGCAGTACTTC. Filled out from reference TRBV30 and TRBJ2-7, the complete variable domain reads SQTIHQWPATLVQPVGSPLSLECTVEGTSNPNLYWYRQAAGRGLQLLFYSVGIGQISSEVPQNLSASRPQDRQFILSSKKLLLSDSGFYLCAWRAGSSYEQYFGPGTRLTVT.

The J gene is TRBJ1-2, the V gene TRBV28, with a tentative D call TRBD1 (6 bases). The CDR3 is 15 residues long. V was cut by 5 bases and J by 2 bases, with 15 bases left in between. Germline lookup yields CDR1 MDHEN and CDR2 SYDVKM. CDR3 bases: TGTGCCAGCAGTCCCTTGTCGGACAGAAACTATGGCTACACCTTC. It is translated as CASSPLSDRNYGYTF.

This clone was found once. The chain links TRBV6-6 to TRBJ2-3, with 7 bases that match TRBD2. The CDR3 runs 14 residues. The V gene end was trimmed by 6 bases and the J gene end by 0 bases; junction bases not matched to a gene: 3. CDR1 is MNHNY and CDR2 is SVGAGI in the germline V gene (reference sequence). CDR3 DNA: TGTGCCAGCAGGCGGGACTATAGCACAGATACGCAGTATTTT. It specifies CASRRDYSTDTQYF.

The chain employs TRBV12-3 or TRBV12-4 and TRBJ1-1; D gene unclear. With 3 bases removed from V and 8 bases from J, the gap between germline ends came to 13 bases. The CDR3 spans 13 residues. The CDR3 spells CASSFLGHREAFF. Here the CDR3 DNA reads TGTGCCAGCAGTTTTTTGGGTCACCGGGAAGCTTTCTTT.

Written as DNA, the CDR3 is TGTGCCAGCAGCCCCGGACAGGGCTATAATTCACCCCTCCACTTT. Protein: CASSPGQGYNSPLHF. This chain connects TRBV5-5 to TRBJ1-6; 8 bases match TRBD1. The CDR3 is made up of 15 amino acids. Trimming cost V 4 bases and J 3 bases; bases outside gene matches: 3. CDR1 is SGHKS, CDR2 YYEKEE, per germline (reference sequence).

This clone was recorded once. The genes are TRBV7-2 and TRBJ1-1, with unresolved D. Per the germline V gene, CDR1 is SGHTA and CDR2 is FQGNSA. V dropped 5 bases and J dropped 1 base, with 11 bases sitting between them. The CDR3 is 14 amino acids. Here the CDR3 DNA reads TGTGCCAGCAGCCCCACCGCAGGGAACACTGAAGCTTTCTTT. Encoded protein: CASSPTAGNTEAFF.

The CDR3 here is CASSFPRGDEQFF. CDR3 DNA: TGTGCCAGCAGTTTTCCCCGGGGGGATGAGCAGTTCTTC. The genes are TRBV28 and TRBJ2-1; 7 bases map to TRBD2. Losses at the gene ends were 3 bases for V and 8 bases for J; bases not matched to a gene: 4. Germline CDR1 reads MDHEN; CDR2 reads SYDVKM. CDR3 length equals 13 residues.

This clone occurred once. V usage is TRBV9 and J usage is TRBJ2-1; 14 bases map to TRBD2. This CDR3 contains 18 residues. Looked up from germline, CDR1 is SGDLS and CDR2 is YYNGEE. J was trimmed by 6 bases and V by 3 bases; bases with no gene match: 11. The CDR3: CASSAGTSGSTLSNEQFF. CDR3 coding DNA: TGTGCCAGCAGCGCCGGGACTAGCGGGAGTACCCTCAGCAATGAGCAGTTCTTC. Full variable domain (outside the CDR3, taken from reference TRBV9 and TRBJ2-1): DSGVTQTPKHLITATGQRVTLRCSPRSGDLSVYWYQQSLDQGLQFLIQYYNGEERAKGNILERFSAQQFPDLHSELNLSSLELGDSALYFCASSAGTSGSTLSNEQFFGPGTRLTVL.

Here the CDR3 DNA reads TGTGCCTGGGATCTTACAGGGGGTACCTACGAGCAGTACTTC. Translated, it gives CAWDLTGGTYEQYF. The genes are TRBV30 and TRBJ2-7; 8 nucleotides align to TRBD1. CDR1 is GTSNPN, CDR2 SVGIG, per germline (reference sequence). This CDR3 has 14 amino acids. Germline trimming cut 5 bases from V and 2 bases from J; bases unmatched to any gene: 8.

The V and J genes are TRBV10-1 and TRBJ2-5; D is unclear. Trimming took 4 bases from V and 0 from J, leaving 15 bases between them. This CDR3 is 16 amino acids long. Germline lookup yields CDR1 WNHNN and CDR2 SYGVQD (reference sequence). In DNA form, the CDR3 reads TGCGCCAGCAGTGGCCCTTACACCCGTGACCAAGAGACCCAGTACTTC. This gives the protein CASSGPYTRDQETQYF.

The J gene is TRBJ2-7, the V gene TRBV6-9; perhaps TRBD1 as D (5 bases). There are 14 residues in the CDR3. Trimming cost V 7 bases and J 7 bases, with 20 bases left between them. Germline V gene sequence: CDR1 MNHGY, CDR2 SVAAGI. The CDR3 loop reads CASTRPLGQGEQYF. CDR3 coding DNA: TGTGCCAGCACTCGGCCCCTGGGTCAGGGTGAGCAGTACTTC.

To note about this clone: This specimen includes other DNA sequences encoding the same CDR3. This rearrangement joins TRBV7-2 to TRBJ2-7; D gene uncertain. With 0 bases removed from V and 6 bases from J, the gap between germline ends came to 3 bases. Germline CDR1 is SGHTA and CDR2 is FQGNSA. CDR3 size: 11 residues. CDR3: CASSLAREQYF. The DNA of the CDR3 is TGTGCCAGCAGCTTAGCGCGCGAGCAGTACTTC.

The J gene is TRBJ2-2, the V gene TRBV19; TRBD1 aligns across 11 bases. CDR1 and CDR2 from the germline V gene are LNHDA and SQIVND (reference sequence). CDR3 length equals 16 residues. V gave up 6 bases and J gave up 4 bases; unmatched junction bases: 7. The CDR3 here is CASSPTGTGGTGELFF. The CDR3 coding sequence is TGTGCCAGTAGCCCTACCGGGACAGGGGGCACCGGGGAGCTGTTTTTT.

This chain connects TRBV11-2 to TRBJ1-6, with D perhaps TRBD1 (5 bases). Germline assignment: CDR1 SGHAT and CDR2 FQNNGV. CDR3 length equals 17 residues. Trimming took 5 bases from V and 0 from J, leaving 14 bases between them. The CDR3 here is CASSRLGRSSYNSPLHF. In DNA, the CDR3 is TGTGCCAGCAGCCGACTGGGACGGAGCTCCTATAATTCACCCCTCCACTTT.

The V gene is TRBV5-8, the J gene TRBJ2-6; tentative D call: TRBD1 (5 bases). V lost 8 bases, J lost 0 bases, and 9 bases lay in between. CDR3 length: 14 amino acids. Germline loops: CDR1 SGHTS, CDR2 YDEGEE. For the CDR3, the DNA is TGTGCCAGTCACAGGCTCTCTGGGGCCAACGTCCTGACTTTC. Translating it yields CASHRLSGANVLTF.

The chain recombines TRBV4-3 with TRBJ2-1; 7 bases agree with TRBD1. V lost 1 base, J lost 9 bases, and 9 bases stayed unmatched. The CDR3 has 15 residues. CDR1 and CDR2 from the germline V gene are LGHNA and YSLEER. CDR3 nucleotides: TGCGCCAGCAGCCAAGTGGGACAGTCAGGGGGTGAGCAGTTCTTC. Its protein is CASSQVGQSGGEQFF.